One sample yielded the 18 T cell receptor beta chains listed below, sequenced in a study of blood T cells in healthy people across ages. Sample-barcoded 5' priming and a J-beta primer mix drove a second PCR of about 7 to 11 cycles. TCRdb ran MiXCR on the 5' RACE reads and lists one entry per CDR3 protein. The table lists 1.5 million to 2 million distinct CDR3 sequences, 28% of them singletons. The sequencing input was blood. The receptors were sampled from a woman in her thirties in good health.

This clonotype was counted ten times or more. The chain's CDR3 is CSARDVNGREPDTQYF. The CDR3 DNA is TGCAGTGCTAGAGATGTAAACGGGAGGGAGCCAGATACGCAGTATTTT. The chain employs TRBV20-1 and TRBJ2-3, with 8 bases lining up with TRBD2. J lost 4 bases, V lost 0 bases, and 9 bases had no gene match. Germline V CDR1 and CDR2: DFQATT, SNEGSKA (reference sequence). The CDR3 has 16 amino acids.

There are a few counts of this clonotype. V usage is TRBV10-2 and J usage is TRBJ2-7; D is undetermined. The J call is in doubt because the DNA end fits TRBJ2-5 better. The CDR3 spans 11 residues. Per the germline V gene, CDR1 is WSHSY and CDR2 is SAAADI. CDR3 bases: TGCGCCAGCAGTGACGGACAGACCCAGTACTTC. Translating it yields CASSDGQTQYF.

CDR3 sequence: CASSLPAWDGYTF. The CDR3 DNA reads as TGTGCCAGCAGCTTACCAGCCTGGGATGGCTACACCTTC. V and J are TRBV7-3 and TRBJ1-2; D gene ambiguous. Germline loops: CDR1 SGHTA, CDR2 FQGTGA. Trimming shortened V by 2 bases and J by 6 bases, and 10 bases separated the two germline ends. CDR3 length: 13 amino acids.

This clonotype was counted many times. The junction departs from the called germline gene at one end, perhaps through a read error. The V and J genes are TRBV11-2 and TRBJ2-5; D ambiguous. CDR1 SGHAT and CDR2 FQNNGV come from the germline V gene. CDR3 length equals 14 residues. The CDR3: CASSPPLNQETQYF. The CDR3 DNA follows: TGTGCCAGCAGCCCCCCGCTTAACCAGGAGACCCAGTACTTC.

This clonotype occurred many times. The gene calls are TRBV19 and TRBJ2-7; D unresolved. Germline V gene data show CDR1 as LNHDA and CDR2 as SQIVND (reference sequence). Trimming stripped 5 bases from V and 3 bases from J, with 14 bases between. The CDR3 contains 14 residues. As DNA, the CDR3 is TGTGCCAGTAGTTATTTGGCAGGAGACTACGAGCAGTACTTC. Its translation: CASSYLAGDYEQYF.

This clonotype was seen more than once but under ten times. V usage is TRBV25-1 and J usage is TRBJ2-7; 13 bases are shared with TRBD2. This CDR3 region has 15 residues. V lost 8 bases, J lost 4 bases, and 8 bases stayed unmatched. The V gene's germline CDR1 is MGHDK and CDR2 SYGVNS. CDR3 in amino acids: CASSTGTSGKYEQYF. For the CDR3, the DNA is TGTGCCAGCTCCACCGGGACTAGCGGGAAATACGAGCAGTACTTC.

The V call is TRBV5-1, the J call TRBJ2-1; D gene unclear. The better agreement between TRBJ2-7 and the DNA end casts doubt on the J call. This CDR3 has 15 residues. The V gene's germline CDR1 is SGHRS and CDR2 YFSETQ. Written as DNA, the CDR3 is TGCGCCAGCAGTTATTATGCAAGCTCCTACAATGAGCAGTACTTC. Translated: CASSYYASSYNEQYF.

In nucleotides, the CDR3 is TGTGCCAGCAGGTTGTTGCGGACTGAAGCTTTCTTT. Translating it yields CASRLLRTEAFF. This rearrangement joins TRBV11-2 to TRBJ1-1; D call uncertain. This CDR3 is 12 amino acids long. Trimming took off 6 bases at V and 5 bases at J, with 10 bases between the two ends. Germline V gene data show CDR1 as SGHAT and CDR2 as FQNNGV.

This clonotype showed up just a few times. Compared with germline, one end of the junction differs, possibly owing to a read error. The rearrangement uses TRBV6-6 and TRBJ1-2; D is perhaps TRBD1 (6 bases). From germline, CDR1 is MNHNY and CDR2 SVGAGI (reference sequence). The CDR3 runs 15 residues. The CDR3 coding sequence is TGTACCAGCAGTTACTCGAAAGGGGGGATCTATGGCTACACCTTC. Its protein product is CTSSYSKGGIYGYTF.

The sample holds a few counts of this clonotype. The gene calls are TRBV6-2 or TRBV6-3 and TRBJ2-7; D is perhaps TRBD1 (5 bases). The germline V and J ends were trimmed by 8 bases and 2 bases, with 16 bases remaining between them. CDR1 and CDR2 (germline): MNHEY, SVGEGT. The CDR3 has 14 residues. The CDR3 bases are TGTGCCAGCGCGACAGCCCCTCGAGCCTACGAGCAGTACTTC. It specifies CASATAPRAYEQYF.

This clonotype was counted a few times. The chain joins TRBV5-1 to TRBJ2-6, with a possible D match to TRBD1 (5 bases). Germline CDR1 and CDR2: SGHRS and YFSETQ. V lost 0 bases and J 1 base, leaving 17 bases between the germline ends. This CDR3 is 19 amino acids long. The CDR3 sequence: CASSLGAGKTKSGANVLTF. CDR3 coding DNA: TGCGCCAGCAGCTTGGGGGCAGGGAAAACGAAATCTGGGGCCAACGTCCTGACTTTC.

This clonotype was seen a few times. The chain carries TRBV18 and TRBJ2-5, with D maybe TRBD2 (6 bases). CDR3 length equals 16 residues. Deletions cut 3 bases from V and 1 base from J, with 15 bases between. Germline values: CDR1 KGHSH, CDR2 LQKENI. In nucleotides, the CDR3 is TGTGCCAGCTCACCGGGCTTACTAGCCCTCCAAGAGACCCAGTACTTC. Amino acid sequence: CASSPGLLALQETQYF.

The chain joins TRBV20-1 to TRBJ2-7, with TRBD2 matching 12 bases. The junction had 11 bases not matched to a gene; V was cut back by 6 bases and J by 5 bases. The germline CDR1 and CDR2 sequences are DFQATT and SNEGSKA (reference sequence). The CDR3 has 15 residues. The CDR3 nucleotides are TGCAGTGCGAGAAGGCCGACTAGCGGGAGAGACGAGCAGTACTTC. Protein: CSARRPTSGRDEQYF.

This clonotype has just a few counts. V usage is TRBV6-6 and J usage is TRBJ2-1; 8 bases line up with TRBD1. The CDR3 length is 13 residues. Trimming removed 5 bases from V and 9 bases from J; junction bases left unmatched: 6. Germline CDR1 and CDR2: MNHNY and SVGAGI (reference sequence). The CDR3: CASSPQGAGEQFF. CDR3 nucleotides: TGTGCCAGCAGTCCGCAGGGGGCGGGTGAGCAGTTCTTC.

As concerns this clonotype: The junction shows a germline mismatch at one end, possibly a read error. This chain links TRBV5-1 with TRBJ2-1; D unclear. This CDR3 is 13 amino acids long. Germline V lookup: CDR1 SGHRS, CDR2 YFSETQ. The CDR3 region is CASGLGVYNEQFF. Here the CDR3 DNA reads TGCGCCAGCGGCTTGGGCGTTTACAATGAGCAGTTCTTC.

This clonotype was detected many times. The chain employs TRBV7-2 and TRBJ2-7, with 9 bases fitting TRBD2. The junction had 7 bases not matched to a gene; V was cut back by 4 bases and J by 3 bases. This CDR3 is 15 amino acids long. CDR1 and CDR2 (germline): SGHTA, FQGNSA. CDR3 amino acids: CASSSSTSGVYEQYF. The CDR3 coding sequence is TGTGCCAGCAGCTCATCGACTAGCGGTGTCTACGAGCAGTACTTC.

The chain carries TRBV7-9 and TRBJ1-1; D gene ambiguous. In germline, CDR1 is SEHNR, CDR2 FQNEAQ (reference sequence). CDR3 length: 12 amino acids. V was clipped by 5 bases and J by 6 bases, with 10 bases between them. Here the CDR3 DNA reads TGTGCCAGCAGCCAATCGAGCCCTGAAGCTTTCTTT. It translates to CASSQSSPEAFF.

This clonotype occurred many times. The rearrangement uses TRBV5-6 and TRBJ1-2, with TRBD1 identical over 7 bases. Germline V lookup: CDR1 SGHDT, CDR2 YYEEEE. J was trimmed by 3 bases and V by 0 bases; bases with no gene match: 2. CDR3 length equals 14 residues. CDR3 coding DNA: TGTGCCAGCAGCTTGGTTCAGGGGGACTATGGCTACACCTTC. Protein: CASSLVQGDYGYTF.